This TCR beta chain was obtained from a study of CD4+ T cells in melanoma. Whole-study results and caveats: Neoantigen-specific CD4+ T cells in melanoma reportedly had diverse differentiation states.

CDR1 MDHEN and CDR2 SYDVKM come from the germline V gene. Trimming left V 2 bases short and J 4 bases short, with 8 bases between. This CDR3 contains 14 residues. Only in-frame clones appear in the TCRdb table, and some are missing; sequencing was by immunoSEQ multiplex PCR. The data contain about 120,000 clones, roughly 90% of them seen just once; the ten biggest clones take up about 3.3%. As concerns this clone: Its cognate antigen is unknown.

Source material: peripheral blood. This sequence originates from a human donor with melanoma. The genes are TRBV28 and TRBJ1-4, with D unresolved. As DNA, the CDR3 is TGTGCCAGCAGTTTAATCGGGGTTAATGAAAAACTGTTTTTT. It is translated as CASSLIGVNEKLFF.